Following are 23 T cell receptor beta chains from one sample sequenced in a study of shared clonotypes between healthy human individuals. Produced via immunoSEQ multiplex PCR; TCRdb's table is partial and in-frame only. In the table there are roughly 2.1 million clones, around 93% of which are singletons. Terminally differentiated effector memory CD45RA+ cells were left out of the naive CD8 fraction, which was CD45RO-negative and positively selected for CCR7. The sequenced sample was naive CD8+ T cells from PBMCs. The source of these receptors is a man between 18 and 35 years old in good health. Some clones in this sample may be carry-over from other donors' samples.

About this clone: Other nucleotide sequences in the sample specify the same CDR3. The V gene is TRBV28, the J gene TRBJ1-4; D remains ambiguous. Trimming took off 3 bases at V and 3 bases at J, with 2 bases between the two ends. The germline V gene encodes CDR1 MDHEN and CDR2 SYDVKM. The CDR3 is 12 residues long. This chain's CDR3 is CASSFANEKLFF. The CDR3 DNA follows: TGTGCCAGCAGTTTCGCTAATGAAAAACTGTTTTTT. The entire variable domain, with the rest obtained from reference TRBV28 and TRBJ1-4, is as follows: DVKVTQSSRYLVKRTGEKVFLECVQDMDHENMFWYRQDPGLGLRLIYFSYDVKMKEKGDIPEGYSVSREKKERFSLILESASTNQTSMYLCASSFANEKLFFGSGTQLSVL.

In DNA, the CDR3 is TGTGCCAGCAGCTCTCACAGGGGTAACGCTTTCTTT. It codes for CASSSHRGNAFF. The genes are TRBV7-2 and TRBJ1-1; 7 nucleotides line up with TRBD1. Germline V CDR1 and CDR2: SGHTA, FQGNSA. This CDR3 has 12 amino acids. V lost 4 bases to trimming and J lost 11 bases; unmatched junction nucleotides: 7.

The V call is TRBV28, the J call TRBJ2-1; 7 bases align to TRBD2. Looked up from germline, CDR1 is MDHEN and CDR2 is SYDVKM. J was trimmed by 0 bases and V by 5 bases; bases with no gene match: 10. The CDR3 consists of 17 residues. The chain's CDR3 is CASSPGPGGSSYNEQFF. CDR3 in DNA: TGTGCCAGCAGTCCGGGCCCGGGGGGAAGCTCCTACAATGAGCAGTTCTTC.

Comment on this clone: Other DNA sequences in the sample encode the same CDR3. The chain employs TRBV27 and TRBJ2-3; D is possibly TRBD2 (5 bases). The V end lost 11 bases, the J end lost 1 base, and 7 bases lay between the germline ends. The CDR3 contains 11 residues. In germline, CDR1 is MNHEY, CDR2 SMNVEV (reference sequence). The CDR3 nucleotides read TGTGCCTCCGGGGGCACAGATACGCAGTATTTT. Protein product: CASGGTDTQYF.

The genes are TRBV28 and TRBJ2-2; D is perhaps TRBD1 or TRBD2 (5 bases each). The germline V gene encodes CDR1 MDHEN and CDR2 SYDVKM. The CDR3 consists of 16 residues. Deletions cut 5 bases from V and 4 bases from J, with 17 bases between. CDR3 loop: CASSPRDAAFTGELFF. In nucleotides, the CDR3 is TGTGCCAGCAGTCCTCGGGACGCGGCGTTCACCGGGGAGCTGTTTTTT.

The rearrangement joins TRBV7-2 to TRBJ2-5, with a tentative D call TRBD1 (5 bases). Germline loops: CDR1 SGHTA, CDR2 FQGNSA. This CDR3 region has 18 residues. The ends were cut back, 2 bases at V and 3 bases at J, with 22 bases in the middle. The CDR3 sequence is CASSLNGALRHLKETQYF. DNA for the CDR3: TGTGCCAGCAGCTTAAATGGGGCGCTGCGTCACCTAAAAGAGACCCAGTACTTC.

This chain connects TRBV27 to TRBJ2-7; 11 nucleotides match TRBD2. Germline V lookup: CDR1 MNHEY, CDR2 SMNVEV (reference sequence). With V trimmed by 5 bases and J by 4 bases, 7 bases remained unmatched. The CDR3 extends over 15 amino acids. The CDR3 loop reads CASSVLGTSGYEQYF. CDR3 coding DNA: TGTGCCAGCAGTGTGTTAGGGACTAGCGGATACGAGCAGTACTTC.

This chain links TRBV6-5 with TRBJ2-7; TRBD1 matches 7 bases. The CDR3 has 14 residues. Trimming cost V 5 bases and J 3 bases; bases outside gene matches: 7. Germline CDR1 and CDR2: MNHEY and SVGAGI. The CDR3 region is CASSPDRDGYEQYF. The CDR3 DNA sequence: TGTGCCAGCAGTCCAGACAGGGACGGCTACGAGCAGTACTTC.

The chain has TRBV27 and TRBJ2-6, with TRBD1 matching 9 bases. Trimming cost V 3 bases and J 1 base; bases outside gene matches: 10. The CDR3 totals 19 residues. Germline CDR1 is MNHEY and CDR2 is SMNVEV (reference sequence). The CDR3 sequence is CASSLVAAQGASGANVLTF. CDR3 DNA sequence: TGTGCCAGCAGTTTGGTCGCGGCACAGGGGGCTTCTGGGGCCAACGTCCTGACTTTC.

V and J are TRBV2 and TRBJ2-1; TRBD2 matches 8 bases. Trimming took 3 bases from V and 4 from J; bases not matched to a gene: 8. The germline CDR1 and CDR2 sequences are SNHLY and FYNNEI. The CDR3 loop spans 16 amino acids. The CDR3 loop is CASSELPGLGYNEQFF. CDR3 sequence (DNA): TGTGCCAGCAGTGAGCTCCCGGGACTAGGTTACAATGAGCAGTTCTTC.

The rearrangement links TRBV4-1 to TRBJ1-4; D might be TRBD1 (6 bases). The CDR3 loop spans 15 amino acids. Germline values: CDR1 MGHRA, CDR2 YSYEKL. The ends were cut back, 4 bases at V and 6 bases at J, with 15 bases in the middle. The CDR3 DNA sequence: TGCGCCAGCAGCCCCCCCGGGGGGCGGGATGAAAAACTGTTTTTT. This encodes CASSPPGGRDEKLFF.

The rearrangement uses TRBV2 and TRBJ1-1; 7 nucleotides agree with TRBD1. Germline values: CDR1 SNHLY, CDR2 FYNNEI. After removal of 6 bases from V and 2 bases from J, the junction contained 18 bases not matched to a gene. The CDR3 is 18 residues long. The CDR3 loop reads CASSHTPDRDRLNTEAFF. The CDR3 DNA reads TGTGCCAGCAGCCACACGCCTGACAGGGATCGGCTCAACACTGAAGCTTTCTTT.

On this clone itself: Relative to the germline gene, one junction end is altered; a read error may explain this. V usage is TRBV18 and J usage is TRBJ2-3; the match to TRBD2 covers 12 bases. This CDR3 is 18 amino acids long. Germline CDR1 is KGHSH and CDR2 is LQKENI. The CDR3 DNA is TGTGCCAGCTCCCCACAATATGGGACTAGCGGGAGCACAGATACGCAGTATTTT. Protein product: CASSPQYGTSGSTDTQYF. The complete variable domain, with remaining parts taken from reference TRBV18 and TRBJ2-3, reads NAGVMQNPRHLVRRRGQEARLRCSPMKGHSHVYWYRQLPEEGLKFMVYLQKENIIDESGMPKERFSAEFPKEGPSILRIQQVVRGDSAAYFCASSPQYGTSGSTDTQYFGPGTRLTVL.

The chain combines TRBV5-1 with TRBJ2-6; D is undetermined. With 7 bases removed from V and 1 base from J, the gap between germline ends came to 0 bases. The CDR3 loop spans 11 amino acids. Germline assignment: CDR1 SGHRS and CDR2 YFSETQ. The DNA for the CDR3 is TGCGCCAGCTCTGGGGCCAACGTCCTGACTTTC. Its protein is CASSGANVLTF.

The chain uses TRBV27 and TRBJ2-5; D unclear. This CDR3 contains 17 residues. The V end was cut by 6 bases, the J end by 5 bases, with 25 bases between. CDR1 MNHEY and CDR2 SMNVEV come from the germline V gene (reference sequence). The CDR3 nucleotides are TGTGCCAGCAGCTCATATTCACCTAGATGGGATAGGGAGACCCAGTACTTC. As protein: CASSSYSPRWDRETQYF.

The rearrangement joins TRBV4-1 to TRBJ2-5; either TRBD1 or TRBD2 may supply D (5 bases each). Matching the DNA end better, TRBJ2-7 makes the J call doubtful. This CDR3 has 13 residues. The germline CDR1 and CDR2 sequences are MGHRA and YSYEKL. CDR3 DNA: TGCGCCAGCAGCCAGGGGGAAACCTACGAGCAGTACTTC. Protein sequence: CASSQGETYEQYF.

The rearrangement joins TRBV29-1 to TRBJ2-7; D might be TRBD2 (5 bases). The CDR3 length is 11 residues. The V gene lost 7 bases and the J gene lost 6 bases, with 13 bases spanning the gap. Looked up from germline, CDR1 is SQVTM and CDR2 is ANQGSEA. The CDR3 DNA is TGCAGCGGGGCGGGCGTCGGCGAGCAGTACTTC. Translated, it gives CSGAGVGEQYF.

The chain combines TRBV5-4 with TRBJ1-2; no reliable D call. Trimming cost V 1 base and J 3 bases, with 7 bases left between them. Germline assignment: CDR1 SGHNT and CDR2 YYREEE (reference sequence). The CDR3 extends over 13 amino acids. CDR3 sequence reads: CASSLRADYGYTF. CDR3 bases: TGTGCCAGCAGCTTGCGGGCGGACTATGGCTACACCTTC.

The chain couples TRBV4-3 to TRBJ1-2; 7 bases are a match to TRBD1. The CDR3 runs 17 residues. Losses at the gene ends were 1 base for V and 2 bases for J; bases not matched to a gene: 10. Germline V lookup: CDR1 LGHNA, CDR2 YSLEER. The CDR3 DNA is TGCGCCAGCAGCCAAGTTTTTCGAGGGGGCAGGAACTATGGCTACACCTTC. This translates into CASSQVFRGGRNYGYTF.

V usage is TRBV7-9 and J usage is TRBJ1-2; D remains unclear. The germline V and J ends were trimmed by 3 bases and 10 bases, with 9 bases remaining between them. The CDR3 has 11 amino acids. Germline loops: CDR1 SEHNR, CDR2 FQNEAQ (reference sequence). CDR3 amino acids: CASSFSGSYTF. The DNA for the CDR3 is TGTGCCAGCAGCTTCAGTGGATCCTACACCTTC.

The CDR3 here is CASSLVGQGYQPQHF. As DNA, the CDR3 is TGTGCCAGCAGCTTAGTGGGGCAGGGCTATCAGCCCCAGCATTTT. The rearrangement uses TRBV7-2 and TRBJ1-5; D is perhaps TRBD1 (5 bases). V was trimmed by 1 base and J by 5 bases, leaving 12 bases between them. Germline CDR1 is SGHTA and CDR2 is FQGNSA. The CDR3 contains 15 residues.

The CDR3 DNA reads as TGTGCCAGCAGTGAGATGGGCCCTGACTACGAGCAGTACTTC. This encodes CASSEMGPDYEQYF. This rearrangement joins TRBV2 to TRBJ2-7; no reliable D call. Germline CDR1 and CDR2: SNHLY and FYNNEI. CDR3 size: 14 residues. With 3 bases removed from V and 3 bases from J, the gap between germline ends came to 12 bases.

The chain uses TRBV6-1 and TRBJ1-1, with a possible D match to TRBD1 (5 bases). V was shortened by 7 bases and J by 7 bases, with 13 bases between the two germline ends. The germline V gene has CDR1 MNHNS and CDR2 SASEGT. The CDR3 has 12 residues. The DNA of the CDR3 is TGTGCCAGCATAGCCGGGGGGATTGAAGCTTTCTTT. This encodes CASIAGGIEAFF.